This T cell receptor (beta chain) derives from a study of cytomegalovirus exposure and HLA in healthy donors. Method: immunoSEQ multiplex PCR; TCRdb's copy keeps in-frame clones and lacks some. The sample has under 140,000 clones, around 89% seen once; the top ten hold 1.4%. CDR3 size: 16 residues. Germline CDR1 is PRHDT and CDR2 is FYEKMQ (reference sequence). Germline trimming cut 3 bases from V and 4 bases from J; bases unmatched to any gene: 4. The TCR sequence derives from a woman aged 25 to 39 in good health and CMV-seropositive. Specimen: PBMCs. This chain connects TRBV13 to TRBJ2-2; the match to TRBD2 covers 11 bases. The DNA for the CDR3 is TGTGCCAGCAGCTTCATAGCGGGGGGGAGCACCGGGGAGCTGTTTTTT. Translation gives CASSFIAGGSTGELFF.